This is a list of T cell receptor beta chains from one sample in a study of OX40 agonist ivuxolimab in advanced cancers. TCRdb's table, derived via immunoSEQ multiplex PCR, lists solely in-frame clones and lacks some. The data contain some 80,000 clones, approximately 90% of them singletons. The sample was CD4+ or CD8+ T cells sorted from blood, taken in a trial of the OX40 agonist ivuxolimab. The receptors here all came from an adult with an advanced solid tumor such as melanoma, head and neck, liver or kidney cancer. CDR3s include the opening cysteine and the closing phenylalanine or tryptophan. Each record gives: J gene, D gene, clone size, V gene, CDR3 protein, CDR3 DNA. A D gene is named only where the DNA matches it firmly. Clone size is not always given. Where it is, it says once, few, many or a class for expanded clones.

>TRBJ1-3|TRBD1|NA|TRBV7-2
CASSLVTWTGASGNTIYF
TGTGCCAGCAGCTTAGTGACGTGGACAGGGGCCTCTGGAAACACCATATATTTT
>TRBJ1-2|NA|NA|TRBV29-1
CSVRQGNYGYTF
TGCAGCGTTCGGCAGGGGAACTATGGCTACACCTTC
>TRBJ2-2|NA|NA|TRBV18
CASSPVARRTNTGELFF
TGTGCCAGCTCACCAGTGGCCAGGAGAACGAACACCGGGGAGCTGTTTTTT
>TRBJ1-2|NA|NA|TRBV5-4
CASSLLTIENYGYTF
TGTGCCAGCAGCTTGCTTACGATAGAGAACTATGGCTACACCTTC
>TRBJ2-4|NA|NA|TRBV2
CASSEESVDKNIQYF
TGTGCCAGCAGTGAAGAAAGCGTCGACAAAAACATTCAGTACTTC
>TRBJ1-5|TRBD1|NA|TRBV30
CAWSVQGAGQPQHF
TGTGCCTGGAGTGTACAGGGGGCGGGTCAGCCCCAGCATTTT
>TRBJ2-7|NA|NA|TRBV19
CASKGAQGGSYEQYF
TGTGCCAGTAAAGGCGCACAGGGGGGGTCCTACGAGCAGTACTTC
>TRBJ1-5|NA|NA|TRBV19
CASSMEQGLSQPQHF
TGTGCCAGTAGTATGGAACAGGGCCTAAGTCAGCCCCAGCATTTT
>TRBJ1-2|NA|NA|TRBV10-3
CAISSGSTNYGYTF
TGTGCCATCAGCTCGGGTTCGACTAACTATGGCTACACCTTC
>TRBJ1-5|NA|NA|TRBV30
CAWNEGGSNQPQHF
TGTGCCTGGAACGAGGGGGGAAGCAATCAGCCCCAGCATTTT
>TRBJ2-2|NA|NA|TRBV27
CASSLFSLDVGGELFF
TGTGCCAGCAGTTTATTCAGTCTAGACGTTGGCGGGGAGCTGTTTTTT
>TRBJ1-4|TRBD1|NA|TRBV27
CASNLQGGAKLFF
TGTGCCAGCAATTTACAGGGGGGAGCGAAACTGTTTTTT
>TRBJ2-7|NA|NA|TRBV18
CASSLQGKPNYEQYF
TGTGCCAGCTCACTACAGGGTAAGCCCAACTACGAGCAGTACTTC
>TRBJ2-1|TRBD1|few|TRBV29-1
CSVPGQGDNEQFF
TGCAGCGTGCCGGGACAGGGTGATAATGAGCAGTTCTTC
>TRBJ1-2|NA|NA|TRBV10-1
CASSDGSYGYTF
TGCGCCAGCAGTGACGGCAGCTATGGCTACACCTTC
>TRBJ2-3|TRBD2|NA|TRBV5-1
CASSQREADTQYF
TGCGCCAGCAGCCAGCGGGAGGCAGATACGCAGTATTTT
>TRBJ2-7|TRBD1|NA|TRBV7-2
CASSLDWDSPYEQYF
TGTGCCAGCAGCTTAGATTGGGACAGCCCCTACGAGCAGTACTTC
>TRBJ1-1|NA|NA|TRBV7-9
CASSLSGNTEAFF
TGTGCCAGCAGCTTATCAGGGAACACTGAAGCTTTCTTT
>TRBJ1-3|TRBD1|NA|TRBV7-6
CASSLAGTGVNTIYF
TGTGCCAGCAGCTTAGCCGGGACAGGGGTGAACACCATATATTTT
>TRBJ2-5|NA|NA|TRBV5-4
CASSRTEQETQYF
TGTGCCAGCAGCCGGACAGAGCAAGAGACCCAGTACTTC
>TRBJ2-7|NA|NA|TRBV5-1
CASSLGFNYEQYF
TGCGCCAGCAGCCTGGGTTTCAACTACGAGCAGTACTTC
>TRBJ2-3|TRBD2|NA|TRBV6-1
CASSENSGSLYF
TGTGCCAGCAGTGAGAATAGCGGGAGTTTATATTTT
>TRBJ2-3|TRBD1|NA|TRBV11-2
CASSLSTGVVTDTQYF
TGTGCCAGCAGCCTATCGACAGGGGTTGTCACAGATACGCAGTATTTT
>TRBJ2-7|NA|NA|TRBV7-9
CASSLASRSDEQYF
TGTGCCAGCAGCTTAGCGTCTCGGTCAGACGAGCAGTACTTC
>TRBJ1-2|NA|NA|TRBV5-1
CASSLWGRGDGYTF
TGCGCCAGCAGCTTATGGGGGCGCGGTGATGGCTACACCTTC
>TRBJ2-2|NA|NA|TRBV11-2
CASSPQGVSELFF
TGTGCCAGCAGCCCCCAGGGCGTCTCGGAGCTGTTTTTT
>TRBJ1-1|NA|NA|TRBV19
CASSLAPGNTEAFF
TGTGCCAGTAGCCTGGCGCCAGGGAACACTGAAGCTTTCTTT
>TRBJ2-1|TRBD2|NA|TRBV5-1
CASGPAGAYNEQFF
TGCGCCAGCGGACCAGCGGGAGCCTACAATGAGCAGTTCTTC
>TRBJ2-6|TRBD1|NA|TRBV7-9
CASSPLGTAYSGANVLTF
TGTGCCAGCAGCCCTCTGGGGACAGCGTACTCTGGGGCCAACGTCCTGACTTTC